This T cell receptor (beta chain) was found in a study of cytomegalovirus exposure and HLA in healthy donors. Germline loops: CDR1 LNHDA, CDR2 SQIVND (reference sequence). The CDR3 has 14 residues. The germline V and J ends were trimmed by 7 bases and 3 bases, with 15 bases remaining between them. PCR used 60 Vbeta primers and 13 Jbeta primers. TCRdb's table, derived via immunoSEQ multiplex PCR, lists solely in-frame clones and lacks some. The sample includes some 130,000 clones, more than 8% of them seen just once. This clone was detected only a few times. This rearrangement joins TRBV19 to TRBJ1-2; D might be TRBD1 (5 bases). This clonotype was sampled from a man aged 45 to 65 in good health and CMV-seronegative. Sequencing was carried out using PBMCs. The DNA of the CDR3 is TGTGCCAGTATTGGTACGGGAGGGGACTATGGCTACACCTTC. It is translated as CASIGTGGDYGYTF.